These 14 T cell receptor beta chains were sequenced from one sample in a study of blood T cells in healthy people across ages. A sample-barcoded 5' primer and a J-beta primer mix were used in a second PCR of about 6 to 11 cycles. In TCRdb, the 5' RACE reads were re-called with MiXCR into one record per CDR3 protein. The data contain more than 650,000 distinct CDR3 sequences, approximately 22% of them singletons. The sequencing input was blood. These receptor sequences come from a man between 65 and 85 years old in good health.

This clonotype has just a few counts. J is TRBJ1-2 and V is TRBV29-1; 7 bases are a match to TRBD1. The CDR3 runs 13 residues. Germline CDR1 reads SQVTM; CDR2 reads ANQGSEA. After removal of 2 bases from V and 8 bases from J, the junction contained 8 bases not matched to a gene. The CDR3 coding sequence is TGCAGCGTTGAATGGTTCCAGGGGGGCGGCTACACCTTC. Its protein is CSVEWFQGGGYTF. Full variable domain (remainder filled in from reference TRBV29-1 and TRBJ1-2): SAVISQKPSRDICQRGTSLTIQCQVDSQVTMMFWYRQQPGQSLTLIATANQGSEATYESGFVIDKFPISRPNLTFSTLTVSNMSPEDSSIYLCSVEWFQGGGYTFGSGTRLTVV.

V and J are TRBV28 and TRBJ2-7, with 8 bases fitting TRBD1. CDR1 is MDHEN, CDR2 SYDVKM, per germline. The CDR3 loop spans 13 amino acids. After removal of 5 bases from V and 3 bases from J, the junction contained 3 bases not matched to a gene. The CDR3 bases are TGTGCCAGCAGTATGGACAGGGTCTACGAGCAGTACTTC. Translation gives CASSMDRVYEQYF.

The chain combines TRBV5-1 with TRBJ2-3; the match to TRBD2 covers 9 bases. The CDR3 sequence is 14 residues long. CDR1 and CDR2 (germline): SGHRS, YFSETQ. V shed 6 bases, J shed 4 bases, and the junction held 6 bases outside the gene matches. CDR3 loop: CASKAGGQADTQYF. CDR3 DNA sequence: TGCGCCAGCAAGGCGGGAGGGCAAGCAGATACGCAGTATTTT.

This clonotype was found a few times. The genes are TRBV6-2 or TRBV6-3 and TRBJ2-7, with D possibly TRBD1 on 5 matching bases. Looked up from germline, CDR1 is MNHEY and CDR2 is SVGEGT. The CDR3 loop spans 13 amino acids. V dropped 2 bases and J dropped 4 bases, with 9 bases sitting between them. The CDR3 region has the DNA TGTGCCAGCAGTTACCCGACAGCGTACGAGCAGTACGTC. As protein: CASSYPTAYEQYV.

This clonotype was counted once. The rearrangement joins TRBV7-2 to TRBJ2-5; no clear D gene. The V end lost 2 bases, the J end lost 7 bases, and 14 bases lay between the germline ends. This CDR3 is built from 14 residues. The germline V gene encodes CDR1 SGHTA and CDR2 FQGNSA. The CDR3 DNA reads TGTGCCAGCAGCTTAAGTCAAGACCGCGGGACCCAGTACTTC. It codes for CASSLSQDRGTQYF.

This clonotype was detected ten times or more. The chain combines TRBV6-5 with TRBJ1-1; unclear D gene. The CDR3 is made up of 13 amino acids. The V end lost 5 bases, the J end lost 8 bases, and 15 bases lay between the germline ends. Germline V gives CDR1 MNHEY, CDR2 SVGAGI. The CDR3 DNA sequence: TGTGCCAGCAGTGGCGGTAGGCCGCTCGAAGCTTTCTTT. It is translated as CASSGGRPLEAFF.

This sequence joins TRBV29-1 and TRBJ2-3; possible D gene TRBD2, 5 bases. With 4 bases removed from V and 4 bases from J, the gap between germline ends came to 15 bases. The CDR3 has 14 amino acids. Looked up from germline, CDR1 is SQVTM and CDR2 is ANQGSEA. This CDR3 reads CSVGAGVIADTQYF. DNA of the CDR3: TGCAGCGTTGGGGCCGGGGTTATCGCAGATACGCAGTATTTT.

This clonotype was observed a few times. The rearrangement joins TRBV29-1 to TRBJ1-2, with D uncertain. Germline values: CDR1 SQVTM, CDR2 ANQGSEA. The V and J ends lost 6 bases and 6 bases respectively, with 17 bases between them. CDR3 size: 13 residues. CDR3 DNA: TGCAGCGTCGAAAGCTGGACCCCAGATGGCTACACCTTC. This translates into CSVESWTPDGYTF.

The V and J genes are TRBV20-1 and TRBJ2-5; D is undetermined. This CDR3 spans 15 amino acids. Per germline, CDR1 DFQATT and CDR2 SNEGSKA (reference sequence). V was pared by 0 bases and J by 3 bases, with 14 bases between. The CDR3 here is CSARERIRPKETQYF. The CDR3 nucleotides are TGCAGTGCTAGAGAGAGGATTCGTCCCAAAGAGACCCAGTACTTC.

This clonotype has a handful of counts. The chain joins TRBV14 to TRBJ2-3; tentatively, D is TRBD1 (5 bases). Germline V lookup: CDR1 SGHDN, CDR2 FVKESK. This CDR3 contains 15 residues. V gave up 4 bases and J gave up 0 bases, with 11 bases separating them. The CDR3 reads CASSLTYRSTDTQYF. For the CDR3, the DNA is TGTGCCAGCAGCCTGACTTACAGGAGCACAGATACGCAGTATTTT.

This clonotype was seen more than once but under ten times. At one of its ends the junction is not consistent with the germline gene, which may arise from a read error. The chain is built from TRBV24-1 and TRBJ2-2; the match to TRBD2 covers 11 bases. CDR1 and CDR2 (germline): KGHDR, SFDVKD. The CDR3 sequence is 19 residues long. The CDR3 reads CATSDAITSSGGNPGELFF. The CDR3 nucleotides are TGTGCCACCAGTGATGCCATTACTTCTAGCGGGGGGAACCCCGGGGAGCTGTTTTTT.

The rearrangement links TRBV5-1 to TRBJ2-4; tentatively, D is TRBD1 (6 bases). Germline CDR1 and CDR2: SGHRS and YFSETQ. V dropped 4 bases and J dropped 2 bases, with 10 bases sitting between them. This CDR3 has 14 residues. The CDR3 protein is CASSAGETKNIQYF. The CDR3 coding sequence is TGCGCCAGCAGCGCAGGGGAAACCAAAAACATTCAGTACTTC.

The rearrangement joins TRBV5-1 to TRBJ2-3; 7 nucleotides line up with TRBD1. V lost 3 bases, J lost 1 base, and 8 bases stayed unmatched. The CDR3 extends over 16 amino acids. The germline gives CDR1 SGHRS, CDR2 YFSETQ. CDR3 coding DNA: TGCGCCAGCAGCTCACGACAGGGTCAAGGCACAGATACGCAGTATTTT. Translated, it gives CASSSRQGQGTDTQYF.

The chain joins TRBV3-1 to TRBJ2-1, with TRBD2 matching 12 bases. This CDR3 contains 17 residues. Germline V gene sequence: CDR1 LGHDT, CDR2 YNNKEL (reference sequence). The V gene end was trimmed by 5 bases and the J gene end by 2 bases; junction bases not matched to a gene: 7. CDR3 nucleotides: TGTGCCAGCAGCGCCCGACTAGCGGGAGAGGCCTACAATGAGCAGTTCTTC. It codes for CASSARLAGEAYNEQFF.